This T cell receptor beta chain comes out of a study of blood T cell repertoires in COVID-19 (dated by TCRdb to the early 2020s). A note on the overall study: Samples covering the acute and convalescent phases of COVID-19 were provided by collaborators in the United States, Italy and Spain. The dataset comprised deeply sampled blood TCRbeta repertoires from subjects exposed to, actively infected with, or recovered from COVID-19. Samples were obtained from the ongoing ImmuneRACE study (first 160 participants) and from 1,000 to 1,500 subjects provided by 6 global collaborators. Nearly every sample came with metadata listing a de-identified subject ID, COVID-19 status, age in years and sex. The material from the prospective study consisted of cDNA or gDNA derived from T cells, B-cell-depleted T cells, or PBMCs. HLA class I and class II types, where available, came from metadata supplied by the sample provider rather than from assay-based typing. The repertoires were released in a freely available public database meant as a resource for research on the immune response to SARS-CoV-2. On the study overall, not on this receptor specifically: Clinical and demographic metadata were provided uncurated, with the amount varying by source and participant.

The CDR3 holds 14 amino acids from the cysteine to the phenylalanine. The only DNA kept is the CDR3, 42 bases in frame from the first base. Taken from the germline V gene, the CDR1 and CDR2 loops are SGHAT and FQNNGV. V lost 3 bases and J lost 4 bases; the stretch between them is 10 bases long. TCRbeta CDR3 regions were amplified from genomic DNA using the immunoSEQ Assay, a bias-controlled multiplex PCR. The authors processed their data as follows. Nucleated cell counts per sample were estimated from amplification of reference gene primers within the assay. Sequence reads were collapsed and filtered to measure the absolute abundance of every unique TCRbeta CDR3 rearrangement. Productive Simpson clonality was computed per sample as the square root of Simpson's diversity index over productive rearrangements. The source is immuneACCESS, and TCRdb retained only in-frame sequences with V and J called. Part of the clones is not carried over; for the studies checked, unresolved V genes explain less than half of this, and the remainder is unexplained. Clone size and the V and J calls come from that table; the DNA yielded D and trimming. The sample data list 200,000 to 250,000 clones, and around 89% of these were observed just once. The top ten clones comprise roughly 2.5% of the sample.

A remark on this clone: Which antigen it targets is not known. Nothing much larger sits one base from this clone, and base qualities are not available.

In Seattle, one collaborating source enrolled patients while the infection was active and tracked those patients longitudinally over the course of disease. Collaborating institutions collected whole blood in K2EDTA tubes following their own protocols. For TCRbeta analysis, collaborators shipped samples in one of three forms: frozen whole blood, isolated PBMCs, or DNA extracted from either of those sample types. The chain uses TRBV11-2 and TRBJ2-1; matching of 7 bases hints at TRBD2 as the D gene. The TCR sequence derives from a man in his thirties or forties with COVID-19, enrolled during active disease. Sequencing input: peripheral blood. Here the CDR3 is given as CASSFAGAYNEQFF. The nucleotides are TGTGCCAGCAGCTTCGCGGGGGCGTACAATGAGCAGTTCTTC.